Each of the 25 T cell receptor beta chains below was sequenced from the same sample in a study of early stage breast cancer tumors. Measured with immunoSEQ multiplex PCR; TCRdb has only the in-frame clones, and not every one. The repertoire holds fewer than 35,000 clones, with around 67% as singletons. The sequenced sample was breast tumor tissue. The receptors come from a person aged 30 to 39 with breast cancer.

The rearrangement links TRBV29-1 to TRBJ2-1; D is unresolved. This CDR3 contains 12 residues. V lost 7 bases and J 4 bases, leaving 11 bases between the germline ends. CDR1 and CDR2 from the germline V gene are SQVTM and ANQGSEA. The DNA for the CDR3 is TGCAGCGGCCGTCTAGAATACAATGAGCAGTTCTTC. Protein: CSGRLEYNEQFF.

The CDR3 is CASSLGDSGRGADTQYF. The CDR3 coding sequence is TGTGCCAGCAGCTTAGGAGATAGCGGGAGGGGAGCAGATACGCAGTATTTT. The J gene is TRBJ2-3, the V gene TRBV7-2, with 11 bases that match TRBD2. V shed 1 base and J 4 bases; nucleotides not matched to a gene: 7. Germline V gene sequence: CDR1 SGHTA, CDR2 FQGNSA. This CDR3 contains 17 residues.

The genes are TRBV7-9 and TRBJ1-1; D is undetermined. The CDR3 runs 12 residues. V lost 5 bases to trimming and J lost 7 bases, with 11 bases between them. Germline-derived CDR1 and CDR2 are SEHNR and FQNEAQ (reference sequence). The CDR3 loop reads CASSPPADEAFF. In nucleotides, the CDR3 is TGTGCCAGCAGCCCACCGGCAGATGAAGCTTTCTTT.

By proportion, this clone is medium-sized (0.01 to 0.1%). The rearrangement joins TRBV27 to TRBJ1-2, with 7 nucleotides matching TRBD1. J was trimmed by 8 bases and V by 6 bases; bases with no gene match: 9. Germline V gene sequence: CDR1 MNHEY, CDR2 SMNVEV (reference sequence). The length of the CDR3 is 13 residues. CDR3 amino acids: CASRTGTERGYTF. The CDR3 nucleotides read TGTGCCAGCAGGACGGGGACAGAACGGGGCTACACCTTC.

This clone is a singleton in its sample. The rearrangement links TRBV30 to TRBJ1-5, with D perhaps matching TRBD1 (6 bases). Germline CDR1 and CDR2: GTSNPN and SVGIG (reference sequence). V lost 0 bases and J lost 7, with 13 bases in between. The CDR3 contains 14 residues. CDR3 nucleotide sequence: TGTGCCTGGAGTGTACGAAGTCAGGGGCAGCCCCAGCATTTT. Amino acids: CAWSVRSQGQPQHF.

DNA for the CDR3: TGCGCCAGCAGCCTACGGGACAATGGAAACACCATATATTTT. This translates into CASSLRDNGNTIYF. The rearrangement links TRBV4-1 to TRBJ1-3; a weak D match, TRBD1 (6 bases). This CDR3 spans 14 amino acids. Germline V gene data show CDR1 as MGHRA and CDR2 as YSYEKL. V was clipped by 4 bases and J by 3 bases, with 10 bases between them.

The CDR3 is CASSSGQREQYF. Written as DNA, the CDR3 is TGTGCCAGCAGCTCGGGACAACGCGAGCAGTACTTC. The J gene is TRBJ2-7, the V gene TRBV7-2; tentative D call: TRBD1 (6 bases). Trimming shortened V by 4 bases and J by 6 bases, and 10 bases separated the two germline ends. Germline lookup yields CDR1 SGHTA and CDR2 FQGNSA. The CDR3 has 12 residues. The full variable domain, rest sourced from reference TRBV7-2 and TRBJ2-7, is GAGVSQSPSNKVTEKGKDVELRCDPISGHTALYWYRQSLGQGLEFLIYFQGNSAPDKSGLPSDRFSAERTGGSVSTLTIQRTQQEDSAVYLCASSSGQREQYFGPGTRLTVT.

Only one count was recorded for this clone. The V and J genes are TRBV6-5 and TRBJ1-4; 9 bases map to TRBD1. Germline lookup yields CDR1 MNHEY and CDR2 SVGAGI. CDR3 length equals 13 residues. J was trimmed by 5 bases and V by 10 bases; bases with no gene match: 5. CDR3 DNA sequence: TGTGCCACTTCGACAGGGGGAAATGAAAAACTGTTTTTT. The encoded protein is CATSTGGNEKLFF.

V gene TRBV18 combines with J gene TRBJ1-2; D is perhaps TRBD1 (6 bases). This CDR3 is 17 amino acids long. From germline, CDR1 is KGHSH and CDR2 LQKENI. V gave up 0 bases and J gave up 1 base, with 15 bases separating them. In DNA, the CDR3 is TGTGCCAGCTCACCACCGGGACAAGGAGGGGGTAACTATGGCTACACCTTC. It translates to CASSPPGQGGGNYGYTF.

The chain carries TRBV11-2 and TRBJ2-2; TRBD1 agrees at 8 bases. Trimming took 1 base from V and 6 from J; bases not matched to a gene: 4. Germline V CDR1 and CDR2: SGHAT, FQNNGV. The CDR3 length is 15 residues. CDR3 residues: CASSLAWGQAGELFF. The CDR3 DNA is TGTGCCAGCAGCTTAGCATGGGGACAGGCCGGGGAGCTGTTTTTT.

The chain combines TRBV19 with TRBJ1-5; D is unclear. Germline lookup yields CDR1 LNHDA and CDR2 SQIVND (reference sequence). This CDR3 is built from 19 residues. The V and J ends lost 4 bases and 0 bases respectively, with 22 bases between them. The CDR3 loop reads CASSRRGKEGVYSNQPQHF. CDR3 nucleotide sequence: TGTGCCAGTAGTAGAAGAGGTAAGGAGGGAGTCTATAGCAATCAGCCCCAGCATTTT.

The V call is TRBV25-1, the J call TRBJ1-1; 11 nucleotides line up with TRBD1. Trimming removed 4 bases from V and 3 bases from J; junction bases left unmatched: 7. The CDR3 totals 16 residues. Germline values: CDR1 MGHDK, CDR2 SYGVNS. The CDR3 nucleotides are TGTGCCAGCAGTGCCCGGGACAGGGGGTGGTACACTGAAGCTTTCTTT. Amino acids: CASSARDRGWYTEAFF.

J is TRBJ2-2 and V is TRBV6-1; the match to TRBD2 covers 10 bases. Germline V lookup: CDR1 MNHNS, CDR2 SASEGT. The J segment lost 5 bases and the V segment lost 10 bases, leaving 7 bases of the junction unmatched. The CDR3 loop spans 14 amino acids. The chain's CDR3 is CAITPGLATGELFF. The DNA of the CDR3 is TGTGCCATCACGCCGGGACTAGCGACCGGGGAGCTGTTTTTT.

The chain has TRBV9 and TRBJ2-1, with TRBD2 identical over 11 bases. The germline V gene encodes CDR1 SGDLS and CDR2 YYNGEE. This CDR3 has 15 amino acids. Losses at the gene ends were 5 bases for V and 6 bases for J; bases not matched to a gene: 7. The CDR3 protein is CASRLGLAGFNEQFF. The CDR3 nucleotides are TGTGCCAGCAGACTTGGACTAGCGGGTTTCAATGAGCAGTTCTTC. Complete variable domain (other parts from reference TRBV9 and TRBJ2-1): DSGVTQTPKHLITATGQRVTLRCSPRSGDLSVYWYQQSLDQGLQFLIQYYNGEERAKGNILERFSAQQFPDLHSELNLSSLELGDSALYFCASRLGLAGFNEQFFGPGTRLTVL.

The chain uses TRBV7-2 and TRBJ2-3; TRBD2 aligns across 8 bases. Germline CDR1 reads SGHTA; CDR2 reads FQGNSA. J gave up 1 base and V 6 bases, and 9 bases lay outside the gene matches. The CDR3 is 16 amino acids. CDR3 loop: CASRLASSGRTDTQYF. CDR3 in DNA: TGTGCCAGCAGACTCGCCTCTAGCGGGCGCACAGATACGCAGTATTTT.

This clone was observed a handful of times. This chain connects TRBV10-1 to TRBJ1-1; D is undetermined. V was pared by 5 bases and J by 5 bases, with 6 bases between. The CDR3 is 11 residues long. CDR1 and CDR2 (germline): WNHNN, SYGVQD (reference sequence). The CDR3 DNA is TGCGCCAGCAGTAGTTATACTGAAGCTTTCTTT. It codes for CASSSYTEAFF.

The V gene is TRBV19, the J gene TRBJ2-1; D perhaps matches TRBD2 (5 bases). Germline-derived CDR1 and CDR2 are LNHDA and SQIVND (reference sequence). Trimming shortened V by 3 bases and J by 6 bases, and 12 bases separated the two germline ends. This CDR3 spans 14 amino acids. CDR3 residues: CASSIALEGNEQFF. The DNA for the CDR3 is TGTGCCAGTAGTATCGCCCTAGAGGGCAATGAGCAGTTCTTC. The whole variable domain, remainder taken from reference TRBV19 and TRBJ2-1, is DGGITQSPKYLFRKEGQNVTLSCEQNLNHDAMYWYRQDPGQGLRLIYYSQIVNDFQKGDIAEGYSVSREKKESFPLTVTSAQKNPTAFYLCASSIALEGNEQFFGPGTRLTVL.

The chain has TRBV5-1 and TRBJ1-3; 10 nucleotides line up with TRBD1. The germline V gene has CDR1 SGHRS and CDR2 YFSETQ. The CDR3 is 17 residues long. Trimming removed 3 bases from V and 0 bases from J; junction bases left unmatched: 6. This chain's CDR3 is CASSSGTGVTSGNTIYF. The DNA for the CDR3 is TGCGCCAGCAGCTCCGGGACAGGGGTCACCTCTGGAAACACCATATATTTT.

The CDR3 DNA reads TGTGCCAGCAGCCAAGAGGGCGGGGAAACCTACTCTGGGGCCAACGTCCTGACTTTC. Protein sequence: CASSQEGGETYSGANVLTF. This chain uses TRBV4-2 with TRBJ2-6; D perhaps matches TRBD2 (6 bases). The V gene's germline CDR1 is LGHNA and CDR2 YNFKEQ. The ends were cut back, 0 bases at V and 0 bases at J, with 15 bases in the middle. The CDR3 is 19 amino acids.

This clone counts as medium-sized. The rearrangement joins TRBV10-2 to TRBJ2-7; 7 positions match TRBD2. CDR3 length: 14 amino acids. CDR1 and CDR2 (germline): WSHSY, SAAADI. V was pared by 6 bases and J by 4 bases, with 9 bases of the junction left unmatched. CDR3 protein: CASSLAGENYEQYF. CDR3 sequence (DNA): TGCGCCAGCAGCCTTGCGGGGGAAAATTACGAGCAGTACTTC.

The chain uses TRBV29-1 and TRBJ1-2; D may be TRBD1 (5 bases). Trimming cost V 7 bases and J 2 bases, with 20 bases left between them. This CDR3 contains 15 residues. Per the germline V gene, CDR1 is SQVTM and CDR2 is ANQGSEA. The CDR3 loop is CSAEGGARENYGYTF. In DNA, the CDR3 is TGCAGCGCCGAAGGTGGGGCGCGAGAAAACTATGGCTACACCTTC.

This clone was seen only once. V usage is TRBV7-2 and J usage is TRBJ1-2; 10 positions agree with TRBD1. The V segment lost 5 bases and the J segment 7 bases; nucleotides outside the gene matches: 7. The CDR3 is 14 residues long. Germline V gene sequence: CDR1 SGHTA, CDR2 FQGNSA. Here the CDR3 DNA reads TGTGCCAGCAGCAGGGACAGGGGCGAAGTTGGCTACACCTTC. Translating gives CASSRDRGEVGYTF.

The chain joins TRBV6-5 to TRBJ1-2; D is uncertain. The CDR3 consists of 13 residues. V shed 2 bases and J shed 4 bases, with 8 bases lying between them. Germline V gene sequence: CDR1 MNHEY, CDR2 SVGAGI. CDR3 in DNA: TGTGCCAGCAGTTACGACGGGAGCTATGGCTACACCTTC. As protein: CASSYDGSYGYTF.

The V gene is TRBV4-1, the J gene TRBJ1-1; D is unclear. The length of the CDR3 is 16 residues. From germline, CDR1 is MGHRA and CDR2 YSYEKL. The V end was cut by 3 bases, the J end by 0 bases, with 14 bases between. The CDR3 here is CASSQVFGDLNTEAFF. CDR3 DNA sequence: TGCGCCAGCAGCCAGGTATTTGGGGATCTGAACACTGAAGCTTTCTTT.

This clone was counted only a few times. The V and J genes are TRBV4-1 and TRBJ2-5, with D tentatively TRBD2 (5 bases). There are 15 residues in the CDR3. Germline CDR1 and CDR2: MGHRA and YSYEKL. V was shortened by 0 bases and J by 3 bases, with 11 bases between the two germline ends. Here the CDR3 DNA reads TGCGCCAGCAGCCAAGAGGAGGCTGCGGAAGAGACCCAGTACTTC. Its translation is CASSQEEAAEETQYF.